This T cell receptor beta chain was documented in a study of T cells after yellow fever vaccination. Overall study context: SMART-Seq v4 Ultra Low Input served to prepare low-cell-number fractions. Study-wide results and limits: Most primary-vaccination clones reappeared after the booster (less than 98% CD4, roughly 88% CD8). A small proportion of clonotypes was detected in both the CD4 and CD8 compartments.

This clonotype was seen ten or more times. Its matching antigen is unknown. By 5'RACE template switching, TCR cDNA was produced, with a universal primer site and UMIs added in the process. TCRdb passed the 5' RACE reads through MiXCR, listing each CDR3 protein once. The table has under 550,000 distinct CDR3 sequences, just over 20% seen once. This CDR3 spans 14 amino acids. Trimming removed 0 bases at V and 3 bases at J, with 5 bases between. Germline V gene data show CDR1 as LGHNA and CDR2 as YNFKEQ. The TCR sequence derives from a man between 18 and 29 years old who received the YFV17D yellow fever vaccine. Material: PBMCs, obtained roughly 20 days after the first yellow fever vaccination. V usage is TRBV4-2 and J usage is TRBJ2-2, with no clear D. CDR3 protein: CASSQDGHTGELFF. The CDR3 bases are TGTGCCAGCAGCCAAGACGGCCACACCGGGGAGCTGTTTTTT.